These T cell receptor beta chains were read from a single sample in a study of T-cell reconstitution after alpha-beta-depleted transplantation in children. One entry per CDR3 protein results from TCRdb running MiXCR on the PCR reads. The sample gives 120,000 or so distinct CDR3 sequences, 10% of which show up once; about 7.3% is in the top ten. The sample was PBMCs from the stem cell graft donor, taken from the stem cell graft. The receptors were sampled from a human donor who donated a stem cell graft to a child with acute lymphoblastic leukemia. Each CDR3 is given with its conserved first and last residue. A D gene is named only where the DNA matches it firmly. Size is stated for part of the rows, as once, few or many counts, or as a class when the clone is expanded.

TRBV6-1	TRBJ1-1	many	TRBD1	CASSPQGVATNTEAFF	TGTGCCAGCAGTCCCCAGGGGGTCGCTACTAACACTGAAGCTTTCTTT
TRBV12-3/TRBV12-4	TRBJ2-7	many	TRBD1	CASSLTTGGFYEQYF	TGTGCCAGCAGTTTAACGACAGGGGGCTTCTACGAGCAGTACTTC
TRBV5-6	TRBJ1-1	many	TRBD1	CASSPDREGVDTEAFF	TGTGCCAGCAGCCCGGACAGGGAGGGTGTAGACACTGAAGCTTTCTTT
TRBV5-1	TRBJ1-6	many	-	CASLARRGNSPLHF	TGCGCCAGCCTCGCCCGACGGGGTAATTCACCCCTCCACTTT
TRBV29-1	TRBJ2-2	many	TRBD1	CSGGQANTGELFF	TGCAGCGGGGGACAGGCGAACACCGGGGAGCTGTTTTTT
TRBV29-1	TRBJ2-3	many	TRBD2	CSARLAGAADTQYF	TGCAGCGCACGACTAGCGGGAGCAGCAGATACGCAGTATTTT
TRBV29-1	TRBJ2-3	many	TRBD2	CSVAPRLAGGTDTQYF	TGCAGCGTTGCGCCCCGACTAGCGGGAGGCACAGATACGCAGTATTTT
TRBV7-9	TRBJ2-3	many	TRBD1	CASSARDRGRNTQYF	TGTGCCAGCAGCGCAAGGGACAGGGGGAGGAATACGCAGTATTTT
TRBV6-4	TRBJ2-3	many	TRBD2	CASSDSTSGSTDTQYF	TGTGCCAGCAGTGACTCGACTAGCGGGAGCACAGATACGCAGTATTTT
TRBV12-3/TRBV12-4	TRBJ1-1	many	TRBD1	CASSMTGANTEAFF	TGTGCCAGCAGTATGACAGGGGCGAACACTGAAGCTTTCTTT
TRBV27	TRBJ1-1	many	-	CASSDGQWNTEAFF	TGTGCCAGCAGCGATGGACAGTGGAACACTGAAGCTTTCTTT
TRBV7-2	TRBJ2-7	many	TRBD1	CASSPGTGIYEQYF	TGTGCCAGCAGCCCAGGGACAGGGATCTACGAGCAGTACTTC
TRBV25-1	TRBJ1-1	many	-	CASRRERNTEAFF	TGTGCCAGCAGAAGGGAAAGGAACACTGAAGCTTTCTTT
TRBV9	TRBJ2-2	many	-	CASSVDGSGELFF	TGTGCCAGCAGCGTAGATGGGTCGGGGGAGCTGTTTTTT
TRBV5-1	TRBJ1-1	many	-	CASSLEAGAEAFF	TGCGCCAGCAGCTTGGAGGCAGGGGCTGAAGCTTTCTTT
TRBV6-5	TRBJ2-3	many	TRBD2	CASGSGGLRGTDTQYF	TGTGCCAGCGGTTCGGGGGGGCTGAGGGGCACAGATACGCAGTATTTT
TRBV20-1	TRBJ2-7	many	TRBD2	CSARGESSGSRYEQYF	TGCAGTGCTAGAGGGGAATCTAGCGGGAGCAGATACGAGCAGTACTTC
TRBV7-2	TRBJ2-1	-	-	CASSSPGGTYNEQFF	TGTGCCAGCAGCTCCCCTGGCGGGACCTACAATGAGCAGTTCTTC
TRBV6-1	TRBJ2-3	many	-	CASSEAGRTDTQYF	TGTGCCAGCAGTGAAGCGGGCCGGACAGATACGCAGTATTTT
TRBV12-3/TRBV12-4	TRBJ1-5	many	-	CASSLQGSKNQPQHF	TGTGCCAGCAGTCTACAGGGTTCTAAAAATCAGCCCCAGCATTTT
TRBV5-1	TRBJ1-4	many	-	CASSLQGATNEKLFF	TGCGCCAGCAGCTTGCAGGGAGCAACTAATGAAAAACTGTTTTTT
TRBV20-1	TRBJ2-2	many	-	CSAILTGTGELFF	TGCAGTGCTATATTGACAGGAACCGGGGAGCTGTTTTTT
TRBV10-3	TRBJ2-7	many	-	CAISESLAPGRSYEQYF	TGTGCCATCAGTGAGTCGTTGGCTCCGGGACGGAGCTACGAGCAGTACTTC
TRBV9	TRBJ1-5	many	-	CASSLTGEGNQPQHF	TGTGCCAGCAGCCTAACCGGTGAGGGCAATCAGCCCCAGCATTTT
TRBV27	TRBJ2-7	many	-	CASSLRGGPFSYEQYF	TGTGCCAGCAGTTTAAGAGGGGGGCCCTTCTCCTACGAGCAGTACTTC
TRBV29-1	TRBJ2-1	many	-	CSVRGTLGNEQFF	TGCAGCGTTAGGGGGACCCTGGGCAATGAGCAGTTCTTC
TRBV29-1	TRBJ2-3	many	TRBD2	CSVEWTSGGADTQYF	TGCAGCGTTGAATGGACTAGCGGGGGGGCAGATACGCAGTATTTT
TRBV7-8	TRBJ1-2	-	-	CASSQGQNYGYTF	TGTGCCAGCAGCCAAGGACAGAACTATGGCTACACCTTC
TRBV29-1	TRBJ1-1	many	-	CSVELQMNTEAFF	TGCAGCGTTGAACTACAAATGAACACTGAAGCTTTCTTT
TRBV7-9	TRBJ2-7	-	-	CASSLRRTESSYEQYF	TGTGCCAGCAGCTTAAGAAGGACAGAGAGCTCCTACGAGCAGTACTTC
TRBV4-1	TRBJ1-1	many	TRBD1	CASSRIAGTGMNTEAFF	TGCGCCAGCAGCCGAATTGCGGGGACAGGGATGAACACTGAAGCTTTCTTT
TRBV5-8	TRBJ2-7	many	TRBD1	CASSMTGQGYEQYF	TGTGCCAGCAGCATGACGGGACAGGGCTACGAGCAGTACTTC
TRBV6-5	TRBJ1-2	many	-	CASSYGREDYGYTF	TGTGCCAGCAGTTACGGCCGGGAGGATTATGGCTACACCTTC
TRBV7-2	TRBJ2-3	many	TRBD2	CASSPRGLAGATDTQYF	TGTGCCAGCAGCCCCCGGGGGCTAGCGGGAGCAACAGATACGCAGTATTTT
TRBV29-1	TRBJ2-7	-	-	CSVEPQRGSYEQYF	TGCAGCGTTGAGCCACAAAGGGGGTCCTACGAGCAGTACTTC
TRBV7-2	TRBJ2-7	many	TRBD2	CASSKRESPYEQYF	TGTGCCAGCAGCAAGCGGGAGAGTCCTTACGAGCAGTACTTC
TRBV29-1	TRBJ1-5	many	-	CSVVQDSNQPQHF	TGCAGCGTTGTACAGGATAGCAATCAGCCCCAGCATTTT
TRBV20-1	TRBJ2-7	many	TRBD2	CSAYRGLARHSGYEQYF	TGCAGTGCTTACCGGGGACTAGCGCGCCACTCCGGGTACGAGCAGTACTTC
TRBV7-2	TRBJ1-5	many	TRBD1	CASSWTGQGNQPQHF	TGTGCCAGCAGCTGGACAGGTCAGGGCAATCAGCCCCAGCATTTT
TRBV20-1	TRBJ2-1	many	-	CSAQRTVSSYNEQFF	TGCAGTGCCCAGAGGACCGTCAGCTCCTACAATGAGCAGTTCTTC
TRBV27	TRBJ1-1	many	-	CASSTPLNTEAFF	TGTGCCAGCAGTACGCCCCTGAACACTGAAGCTTTCTTT